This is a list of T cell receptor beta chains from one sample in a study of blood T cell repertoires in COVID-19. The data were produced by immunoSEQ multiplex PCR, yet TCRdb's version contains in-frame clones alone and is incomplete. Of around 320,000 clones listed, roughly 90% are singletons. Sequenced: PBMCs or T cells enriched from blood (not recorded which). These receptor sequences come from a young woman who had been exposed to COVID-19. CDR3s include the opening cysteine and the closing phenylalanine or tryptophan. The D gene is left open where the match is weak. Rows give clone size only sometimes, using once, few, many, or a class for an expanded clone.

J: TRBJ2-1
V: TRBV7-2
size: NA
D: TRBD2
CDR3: CASSPRTSSTLRDNEQFF
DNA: TGTGCCAGCAGCCCCCGGACTAGCTCGACCTTGCGGGACAATGAGCAGTTCTTC

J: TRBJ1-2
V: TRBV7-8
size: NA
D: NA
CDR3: CASSLELQGHGYTF
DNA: TGTGCCAGCAGCTTAGAATTACAGGGTCACGGCTACACCTTC

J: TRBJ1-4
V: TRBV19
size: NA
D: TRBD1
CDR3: CASKDRGGRNEKLFF
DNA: TGTGCCAGTAAGGACAGGGGTGGGAGAAATGAAAAACTGTTTTTT

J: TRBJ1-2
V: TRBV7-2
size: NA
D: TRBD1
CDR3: CASSLTGGDYGYTF
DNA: TGTGCCAGCAGCTTGACAGGGGGGGACTATGGCTACACCTTC

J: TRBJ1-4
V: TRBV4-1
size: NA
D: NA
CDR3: CASSHPQGKLFF
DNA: TGCGCCAGCAGCCACCCACAGGGAAAACTGTTTTTT

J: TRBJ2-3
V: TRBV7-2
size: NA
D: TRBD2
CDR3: CASSILSSGDTDTQYF
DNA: TGTGCCAGCAGCATCCTCTCTAGCGGAGACACAGATACGCAGTATTTT

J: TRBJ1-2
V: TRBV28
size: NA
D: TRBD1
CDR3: CASSSPRGTDYGYTF
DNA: TGTGCCAGCAGTTCCCCCAGGGGGACTGATTATGGCTACACCTTC

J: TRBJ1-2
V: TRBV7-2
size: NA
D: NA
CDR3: CASSLWTAGLTYGYTF
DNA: TGTGCCAGCAGCTTATGGACGGCAGGGCTCACCTATGGCTACACCTTC

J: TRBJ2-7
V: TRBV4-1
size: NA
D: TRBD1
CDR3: CASSPGQGAYEQYF
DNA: TGCGCCAGCAGCCCCGGGCAGGGGGCCTACGAGCAGTACTTC

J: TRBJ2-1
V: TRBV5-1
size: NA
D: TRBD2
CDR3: CASSLDRLADYNEQFF
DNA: TGCGCCAGCAGCTTGGATCGTCTAGCGGACTACAATGAGCAGTTCTTC

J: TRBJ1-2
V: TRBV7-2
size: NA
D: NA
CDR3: CASSDVRVGYTF
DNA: TGTGCCAGCAGCGATGTCAGGGTGGGCTACACCTTC

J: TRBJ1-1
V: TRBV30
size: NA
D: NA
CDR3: CAWRGHLNTEAFF
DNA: TGTGCCTGGAGGGGACACTTGAACACTGAAGCTTTCTTT

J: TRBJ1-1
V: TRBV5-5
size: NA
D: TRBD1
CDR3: CASSGQGEAFF
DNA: TGTGCCAGCAGCGGACAGGGTGAAGCTTTCTTT

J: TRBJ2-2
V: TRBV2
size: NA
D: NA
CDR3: CASSRQGSPNTGELFF
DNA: TGTGCCAGCAGCCGTCAGGGGTCTCCGAACACCGGGGAGCTGTTTTTT

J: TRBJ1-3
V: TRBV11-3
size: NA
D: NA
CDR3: CASSSTTLSGNTIYF
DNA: TGTGCCAGCAGCTCCACTACCCTCTCTGGAAACACCATATATTTT

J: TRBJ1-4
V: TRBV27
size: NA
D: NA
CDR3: CASSPRTTNEKLFF
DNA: TGTGCCAGCAGCCCCCGTACAACTAATGAAAAACTGTTTTTT

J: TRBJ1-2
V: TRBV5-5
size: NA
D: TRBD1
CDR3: CASNRDSTNYGYTF
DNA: TGTGCCAGCAACAGGGACAGCACTAACTATGGCTACACCTTC

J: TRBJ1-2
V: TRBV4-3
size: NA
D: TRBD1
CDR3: CASSPTGENGYTF
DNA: TGCGCCAGCAGCCCGACAGGGGAGAATGGCTACACCTTC

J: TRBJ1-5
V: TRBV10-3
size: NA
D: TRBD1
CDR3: CAISERQGWDQPQHF
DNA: TGTGCCATCAGTGAGCGACAGGGGTGGGATCAGCCCCAGCATTTT

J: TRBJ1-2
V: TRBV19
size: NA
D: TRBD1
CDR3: CASSEWTGRYGYTF
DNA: TGTGCCAGTAGTGAATGGACAGGGAGGTATGGCTACACCTTC

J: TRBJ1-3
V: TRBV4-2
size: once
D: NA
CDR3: CASSQDLYGNTIYF
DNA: TGTGCCAGCAGCCAAGATTTGTATGGAAACACCATATATTTT

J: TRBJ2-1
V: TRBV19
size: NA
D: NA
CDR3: CASSFPGVYNEQFF
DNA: TGTGCCAGTAGTTTCCCCGGGGTTTACAATGAGCAGTTCTTC

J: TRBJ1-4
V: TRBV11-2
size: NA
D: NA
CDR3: CASSLASRVNEKLFF
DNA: TGTGCCAGCAGCTTAGCTTCCAGGGTTAATGAAAAACTGTTTTTT

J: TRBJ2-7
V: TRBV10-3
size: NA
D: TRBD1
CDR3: CAISESTLPAQGLEYEQYF
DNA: TGTGCCATCAGTGAGTCCACCCTCCCCGCACAGGGGCTCGAGTACGAGCAGTACTTC

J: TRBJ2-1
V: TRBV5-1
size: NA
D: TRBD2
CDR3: CASSRAGTSGGANSEQFF
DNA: TGCGCCAGCAGCCGCGCCGGGACTAGCGGGGGGGCCAATAGTGAGCAGTTCTTC

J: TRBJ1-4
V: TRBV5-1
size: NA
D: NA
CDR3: CASTINEKLFF
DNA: TGCGCCAGCACCATTAATGAAAAACTGTTTTTT

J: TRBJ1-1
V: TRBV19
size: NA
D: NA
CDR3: CASSIDSTVTTEAFF
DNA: TGTGCCAGTAGTATAGATTCCACGGTAACGACTGAAGCTTTCTTT

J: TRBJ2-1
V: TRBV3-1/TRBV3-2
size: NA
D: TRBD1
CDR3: CASSHRKGQGSYNEQFF
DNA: TGTGCCAGCAGCCATAGAAAGGGACAGGGCTCCTACAATGAGCAGTTCTTC

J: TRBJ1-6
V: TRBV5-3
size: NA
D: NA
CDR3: CARSLASHRQSPLHF
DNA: TGTGCCAGAAGCTTGGCCTCGCACCGACAATCACCCCTCCACTTT

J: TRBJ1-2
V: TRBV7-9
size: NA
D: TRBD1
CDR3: CASSSRQGANYGYTF
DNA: TGTGCCAGCAGCTCACGACAGGGAGCTAACTATGGCTACACCTTC

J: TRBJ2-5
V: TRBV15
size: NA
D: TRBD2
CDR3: CATSERLAVEETQYF
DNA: TGTGCCACCAGCGAACGACTAGCCGTGGAAGAGACCCAGTACTTC

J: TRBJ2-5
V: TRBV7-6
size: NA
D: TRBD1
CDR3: CASSLAQRDRGETQYF
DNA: TGTGCCAGCAGCTTAGCGCAACGGGACAGGGGGGAGACCCAGTACTTC

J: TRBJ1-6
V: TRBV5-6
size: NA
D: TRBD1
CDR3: CASSTQYRGNRGPLHF
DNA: TGTGCCAGCAGCACCCAGTACAGGGGGAACCGTGGACCCCTCCACTTT

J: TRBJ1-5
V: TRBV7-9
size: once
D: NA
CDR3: CASSLGVGAGNQPQHF
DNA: TGTGCCAGCAGCTTAGGGGTAGGGGCAGGCAATCAGCCCCAGCATTTT

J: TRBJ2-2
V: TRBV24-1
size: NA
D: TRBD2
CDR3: CATSDFRPLAGGLFTNTGELFF
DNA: TGTGCCACCAGTGATTTTCGGCCGCTGGCGGGGGGGCTATTCACGAACACCGGGGAGCTGTTTTTT

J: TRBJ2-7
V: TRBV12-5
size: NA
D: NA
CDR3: CASGFDSFNEQYF
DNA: TGTGCTAGTGGTTTCGACAGTTTCAACGAGCAGTACTTC

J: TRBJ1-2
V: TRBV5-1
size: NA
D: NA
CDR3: CASSHPSRDYGYTF
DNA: TGCGCCAGCAGCCACCCCTCCAGGGACTATGGCTACACCTTC

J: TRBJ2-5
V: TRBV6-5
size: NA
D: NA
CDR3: CASLGGAGETQYF
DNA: TGTGCCAGCTTGGGCGGGGCCGGGGAGACCCAGTACTTC

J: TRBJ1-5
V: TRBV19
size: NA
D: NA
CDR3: CASSILGSYSNQPQHF
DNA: TGTGCCAGTAGTATACTGGGCTCCTATAGCAATCAGCCCCAGCATTTT

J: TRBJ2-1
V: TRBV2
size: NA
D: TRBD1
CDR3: CASTGEGANNEQFF
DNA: TGTGCCAGCACCGGAGAGGGGGCGAACAATGAGCAGTTCTTC

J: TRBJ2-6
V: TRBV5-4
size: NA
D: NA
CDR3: CASSFRANVLTF
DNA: TGTGCCAGCAGCTTCAGGGCCAACGTCCTGACTTTC

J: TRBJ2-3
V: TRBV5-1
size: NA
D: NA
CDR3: CASSPSGSTGTDTQYF
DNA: TGCGCCAGCAGCCCTTCGGGGAGTACCGGCACAGATACGCAGTATTTT

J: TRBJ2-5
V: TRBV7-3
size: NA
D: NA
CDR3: CASSFGQGETQYF
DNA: TGTGCCAGCAGCTTCGGGCAGGGAGAGACCCAGTACTTC

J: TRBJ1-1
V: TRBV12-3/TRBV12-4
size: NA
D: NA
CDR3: CASSIGTPFGPFF
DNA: TGTGCCAGCAGTATCGGGACTCCCTTTGGACCCTTCTTT

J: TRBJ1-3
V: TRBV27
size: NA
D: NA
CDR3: CASSLQGFNSPGNTIYF
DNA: TGTGCCAGCAGTTTACAGGGGTTTAATTCTCCTGGAAACACCATATATTTT